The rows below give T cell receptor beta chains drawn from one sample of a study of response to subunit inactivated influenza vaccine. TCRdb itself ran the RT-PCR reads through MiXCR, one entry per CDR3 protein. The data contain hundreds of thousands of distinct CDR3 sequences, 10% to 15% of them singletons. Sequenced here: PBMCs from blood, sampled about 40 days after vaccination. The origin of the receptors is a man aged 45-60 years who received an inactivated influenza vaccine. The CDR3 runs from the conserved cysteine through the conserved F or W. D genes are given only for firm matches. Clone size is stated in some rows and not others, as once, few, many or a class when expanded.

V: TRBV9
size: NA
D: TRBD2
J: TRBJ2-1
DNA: TGTGCCAGCAGCGTCCAGCCCGGACTAGCGGGAAATGAGCAGTTCTTC
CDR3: CASSVQPGLAGNEQFF

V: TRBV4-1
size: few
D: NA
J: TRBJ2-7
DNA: TGCGCCAGCAGCCAAGAGCCCAACTGGTCCTCCTACGAGCAGTACTTC
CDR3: CASSQEPNWSSYEQYF

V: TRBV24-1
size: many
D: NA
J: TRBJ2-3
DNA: TGTGCCACCAGTGGAAGGGGTTCCCAGGAGTCCGGGAGCACAGATACGCAGTATTTT
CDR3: CATSGRGSQESGSTDTQYF

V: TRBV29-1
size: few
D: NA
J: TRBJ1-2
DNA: TGCAGCGGTCGGGGCGGCGGCTCGAGGGGCTACACCTTC
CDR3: CSGRGGGSRGYTF

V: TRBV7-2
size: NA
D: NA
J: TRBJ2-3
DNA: TGTGCCAGCAGCTTAGTGCCGCGGGTAGGCACAGATACGCAGTATTTT
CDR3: CASSLVPRVGTDTQYF

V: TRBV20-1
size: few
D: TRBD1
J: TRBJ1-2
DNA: TGCAGTGCTAGAGTGTACAGGGGGTTGTCCTCTAACTATGGCTACACCTTC
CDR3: CSARVYRGLSSNYGYTF

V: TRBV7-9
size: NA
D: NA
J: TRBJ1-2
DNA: TGTGCCAGCGCGATTTCCGAATGGGTCCTGGGGAACTATGGCTACACCTTC
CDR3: CASAISEWVLGNYGYTF

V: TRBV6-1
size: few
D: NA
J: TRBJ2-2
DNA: TGTGCCAGCAGTAGAACCGGTCAAGGCACCACCGGGGAGCTGTTTTTT
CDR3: CASSRTGQGTTGELFF

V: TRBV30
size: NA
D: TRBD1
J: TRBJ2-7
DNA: TGTGCCTGGAGTGTACCCCCCCGACAGGGGTTTTACGAGCAGTACTTC
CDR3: CAWSVPPRQGFYEQYF

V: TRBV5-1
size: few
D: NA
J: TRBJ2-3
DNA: TGCGCCAGCAGCTATACCGGGACGGGGATTGGGGATACGCAGTATTTT
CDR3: CASSYTGTGIGDTQYF

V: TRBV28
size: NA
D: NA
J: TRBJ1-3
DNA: TGTGCCAGCAGTGCTTCAGGACCTGGAAACACCATATATTTT
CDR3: CASSASGPGNTIYF

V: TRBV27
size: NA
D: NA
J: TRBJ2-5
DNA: TGTGCCAGCCTTAAGGGCGAGACCCAGTACTTC
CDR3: CASLKGETQYF

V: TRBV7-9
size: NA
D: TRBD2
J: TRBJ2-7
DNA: TGTGCCAGCAGCTTATTAGGAGCGGGGGGGACCTACGAGCAGTACTTC
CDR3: CASSLLGAGGTYEQYF

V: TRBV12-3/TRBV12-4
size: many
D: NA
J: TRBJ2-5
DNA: TGTGCCAGCAGTTTAGTTTATCCACGGACAGGGAGGGATTCGATAGAGACCCAGTACTTC
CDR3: CASSLVYPRTGRDSIETQYF

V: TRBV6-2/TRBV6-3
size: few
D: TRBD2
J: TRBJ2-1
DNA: TGTGCCAGCACCAAGACTAGCGGGAGGGCCTTCGGACGGGAGCAGTTCTTC
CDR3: CASTKTSGRAFGREQFF

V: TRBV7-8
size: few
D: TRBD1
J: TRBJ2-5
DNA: TGTGCCAGCAGCTTAGGTTGGACAGGGGGACAAGAGACCCAGTACTTC
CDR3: CASSLGWTGGQETQYF

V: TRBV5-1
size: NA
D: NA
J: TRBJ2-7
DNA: TGCGCCAGCAGCCAAGACGACAGCTACGAGCAGTACTTC
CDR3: CASSQDDSYEQYF

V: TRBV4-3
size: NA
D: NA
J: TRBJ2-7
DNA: TGCGCCAGCAGCCAAGATAGCACCCCGGGAGCTACCTACGAGCAGTACTTC
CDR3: CASSQDSTPGATYEQYF

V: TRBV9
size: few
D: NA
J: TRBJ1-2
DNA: TGTGCCAGCAGCGTAGACCGTGGGGGCAACTATGGCTACACCTTC
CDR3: CASSVDRGGNYGYTF

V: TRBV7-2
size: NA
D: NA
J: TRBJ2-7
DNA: TGTGCCAGCAGCCTCGGGGGGCCCCCAACCTACGAGCAGTACTTC
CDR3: CASSLGGPPTYEQYF

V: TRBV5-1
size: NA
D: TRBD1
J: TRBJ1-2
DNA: TGCGCCAGCAGTACTCCGGGACAGTCATATGGCTACACCTTC
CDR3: CASSTPGQSYGYTF

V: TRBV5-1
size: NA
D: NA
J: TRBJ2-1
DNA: TGCGCCCGCAGCCCCGCCCCCGGACGGGAGCAGTTCTTC
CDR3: CARSPAPGREQFF

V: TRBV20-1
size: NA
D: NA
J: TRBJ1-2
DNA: TGCAGTGCTAGAGTTAACAGGGACTATGGCTACACCTTC
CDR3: CSARVNRDYGYTF

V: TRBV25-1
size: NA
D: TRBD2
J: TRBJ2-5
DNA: TGTGCCAGCAGTGCCCTACGACTAGCGGACCAAGAGACCCAGTACTTC
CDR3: CASSALRLADQETQYF

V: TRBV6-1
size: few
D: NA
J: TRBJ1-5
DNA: TGTGCCAGCAGCCGGGGACGGTCCAATCAGCCCCAGCATTTT
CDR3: CASSRGRSNQPQHF

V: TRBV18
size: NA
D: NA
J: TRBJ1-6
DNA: TGTGCCAGCTCACCAGGAGGTTTGGGTTCACCCCTCCACTTT
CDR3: CASSPGGLGSPLHF

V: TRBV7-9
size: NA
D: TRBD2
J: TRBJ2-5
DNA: TGTGCCAGCAGCTTAGAAAGACTAGCACAAGAGACCCAGTACTTC
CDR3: CASSLERLAQETQYF

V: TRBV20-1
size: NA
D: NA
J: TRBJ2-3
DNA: TGCAGTGCTAGAGTTACGACCGGTACCGATACGCAGTATTTT
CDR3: CSARVTTGTDTQYF

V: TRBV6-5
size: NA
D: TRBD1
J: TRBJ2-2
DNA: TGTGCCAGCAGTTACGACAGGGGGCGCCTCACCGGGGAGCTGTTTTTT
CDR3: CASSYDRGRLTGELFF

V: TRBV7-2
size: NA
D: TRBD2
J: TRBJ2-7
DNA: TGTGCCAGCGGACTAGCCGAAGCCTACGAGCAGTACTTC
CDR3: CASGLAEAYEQYF

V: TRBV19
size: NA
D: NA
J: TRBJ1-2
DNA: TGTGCCAGTTGGGGGGCGGCGGACCTCTATGGCTACACCTTC
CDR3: CASWGAADLYGYTF

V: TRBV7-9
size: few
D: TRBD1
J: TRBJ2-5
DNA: TGTGCCAGCAGCACCAGTCCCGGGACAGGGCTAGGGGAGACCCAGTACTTC
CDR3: CASSTSPGTGLGETQYF

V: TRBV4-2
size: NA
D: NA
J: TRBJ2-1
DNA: TGTGCCATCAGCCCCCGGCTTTTCTACAATGAGCAGTTCTTC
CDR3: CAISPRLFYNEQFF

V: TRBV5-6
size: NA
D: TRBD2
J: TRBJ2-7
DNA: TGTGCCAGCAGCCCAACTAGCGACTACGAGCAGTACTTC
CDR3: CASSPTSDYEQYF

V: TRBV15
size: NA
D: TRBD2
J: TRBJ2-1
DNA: TGTGCCACCAGCAGAGATATGACTAGCGGGGGCAATGAGCAGTTCTTC
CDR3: CATSRDMTSGGNEQFF

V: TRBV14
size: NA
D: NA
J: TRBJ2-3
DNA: TGTGCCAGCAGCCTCCGTGGGGGCGAAGGGACGCAGTATTTT
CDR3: CASSLRGGEGTQYF

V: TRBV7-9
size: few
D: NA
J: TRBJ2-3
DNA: TGTGCCAGCAGCCAGGTTGAAGGGAGCACAGATACGCAGTATTTT
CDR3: CASSQVEGSTDTQYF

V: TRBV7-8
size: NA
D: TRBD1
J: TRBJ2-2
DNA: TGTGCCAGCAGCTTAGGAGGCCGGACAGGGGGCTTGACCGGGGAGCTGTTTTTT
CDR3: CASSLGGRTGGLTGELFF

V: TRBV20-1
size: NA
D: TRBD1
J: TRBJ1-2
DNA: TGCAGTGCTAGAGACGACAGGGTGGAAAACCTCTATGGCTACACCTTC
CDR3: CSARDDRVENLYGYTF

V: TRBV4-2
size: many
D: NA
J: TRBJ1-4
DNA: TGTGCCAGCAGCCAACCCGGACACCTTAATGAAAAACTGTTTTTT
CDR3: CASSQPGHLNEKLFF

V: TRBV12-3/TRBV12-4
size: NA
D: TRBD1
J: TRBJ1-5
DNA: TGTGCCAGCAGTGCACGGACAGGCAGGCAGCCCCAGCATTTT
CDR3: CASSARTGRQPQHF

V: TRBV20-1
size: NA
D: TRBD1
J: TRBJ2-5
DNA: TGCAGTGCTAGAGATCGGCAGGGGGCCCAAGAGACCCAGTACTTC
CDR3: CSARDRQGAQETQYF